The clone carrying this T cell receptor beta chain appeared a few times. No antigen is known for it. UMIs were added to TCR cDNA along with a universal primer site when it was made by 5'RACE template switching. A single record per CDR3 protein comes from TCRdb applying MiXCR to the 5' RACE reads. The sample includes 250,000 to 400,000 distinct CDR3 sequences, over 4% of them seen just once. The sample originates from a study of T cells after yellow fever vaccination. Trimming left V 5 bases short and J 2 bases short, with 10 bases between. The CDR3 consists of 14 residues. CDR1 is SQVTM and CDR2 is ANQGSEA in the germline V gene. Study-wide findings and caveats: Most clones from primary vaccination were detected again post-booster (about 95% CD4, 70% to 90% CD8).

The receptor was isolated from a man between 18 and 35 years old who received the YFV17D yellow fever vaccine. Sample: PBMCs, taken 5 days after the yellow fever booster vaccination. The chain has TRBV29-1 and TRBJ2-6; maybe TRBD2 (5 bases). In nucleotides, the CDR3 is TGCAGCGTTATCCCCGGGGCTGGGGCCAACGTCCTGACTTTC. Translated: CSVIPGAGANVLTF.